This T cell receptor (beta chain) appears in the sequencing data of a study of blood T cell repertoires in COVID-19. Germline V CDR1 and CDR2: SNHLY, FYNNEI. V shed 7 bases and J 0 bases; nucleotides not matched to a gene: 8. The CDR3 has 16 amino acids. TCRdb keeps only in-frame clones here, not all; method: immunoSEQ multiplex PCR. This sample has 140,000 to 150,000 clones; 84% occur once, and the top ten carry approximately 40%. The V and J genes are TRBV2 and TRBJ2-3, with 9 nucleotides matching TRBD2. The sequence derives from a human donor in a cohort sampled during active COVID-19. Input material: peripheral blood. This CDR3 reads CASTRTSALSTDTQYF. The CDR3 DNA follows: TGTGCCAGCACACGGACTAGCGCACTTAGCACAGATACGCAGTATTTT.